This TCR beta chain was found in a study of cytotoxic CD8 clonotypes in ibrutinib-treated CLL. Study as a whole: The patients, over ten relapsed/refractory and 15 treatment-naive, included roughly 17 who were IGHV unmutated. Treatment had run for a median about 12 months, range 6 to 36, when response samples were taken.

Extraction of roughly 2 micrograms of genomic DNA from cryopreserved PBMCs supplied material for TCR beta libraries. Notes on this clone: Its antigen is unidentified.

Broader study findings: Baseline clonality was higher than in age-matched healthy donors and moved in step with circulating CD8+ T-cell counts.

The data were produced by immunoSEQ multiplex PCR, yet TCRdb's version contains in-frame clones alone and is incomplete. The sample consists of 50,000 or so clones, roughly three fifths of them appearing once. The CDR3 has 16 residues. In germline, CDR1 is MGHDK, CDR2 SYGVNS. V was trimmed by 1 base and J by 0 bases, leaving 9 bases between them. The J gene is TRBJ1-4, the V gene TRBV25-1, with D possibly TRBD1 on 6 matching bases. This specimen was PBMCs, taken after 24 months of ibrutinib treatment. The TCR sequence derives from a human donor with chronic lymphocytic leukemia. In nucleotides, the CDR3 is TGTGCCAGCAGTGAATCTGGGGGCGCAACTAATGAAAAACTGTTTTTT. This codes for CASSESGGATNEKLFF.